This paragraph covers one T cell receptor (beta chain) sequence. This specimen comes from a study of blood T cell repertoires in COVID-19. Study context: Donors in the United States, Italy and Spain gave samples during acute or convalescent COVID-19. From T cells, B-cell-depleted T cells, or PBMCs came the material, which was cDNA or gDNA.

Assay used: immunoSEQ multiplex PCR; TCRdb lists only in-frame clones, some missing. This sample has approximately 14,000 clones, with approximately 80% found just once. This CDR3 is 14 amino acids long. Trimming took 6 bases from V and 2 from J, leaving 13 bases between them. The germline V gene has CDR1 WNHNN and CDR2 SYGVQD (reference sequence). The specimen sequenced was peripheral blood. V usage is TRBV10-1 and J usage is TRBJ1-2; D unresolved. The receptor comes from a human donor in a cohort sampled during active COVID-19. The CDR3 DNA follows: TGCGCCAGCAGCCCCGCGGGTGCCAACTATGGCTACACCTTC. Amino acid sequence: CASSPAGANYGYTF.